A selection of T cell receptor beta chains follows, all from one sample in a study of blood T cell repertoires in COVID-19. TCRdb's copy holds only in-frame clones and misses some; the assay was immunoSEQ multiplex PCR. There are approximately 230,000 clones in the sample; more than 75% occur only once, and less than 2% lies in the top ten. Sample: PBMCs or T cells enriched from blood (not recorded which). These receptors originate from a middle-aged man who had recovered from COVID-19. CDR3s include the opening cysteine and the closing phenylalanine or tryptophan. The D gene is left open where the match is weak. Size is stated for part of the rows, as once, few or many counts, or as a class when the clone is expanded.

DNA	CDR3	D	size	J	V
TGCAGCGCCGAAGGGGGCAGCACAGATACGCAGTATTTT	CSAEGGSTDTQYF	TRBD1	-	TRBJ2-3	TRBV29-1
TGTGCCAGCAGTCCCGACAGGGGCTCACCCCTCCACTTT	CASSPDRGSPLHF	TRBD1	-	TRBJ1-6	TRBV3-1/TRBV3-2
TGCGCCAGCAGCGCGGCGGTCGAGGCACCCCTCCACTTT	CASSAAVEAPLHF	-	-	TRBJ1-6	TRBV5-1
TGTGCCATCCGTCAACTCGAAGGACTAGCGGGAGAAAGAGATACGCAGTATTTT	CAIRQLEGLAGERDTQYF	TRBD2	-	TRBJ2-3	TRBV7-9
TGTGCCAGCTCCGAACAGGAGTACCAAGAGACCCAGTACTTC	CASSEQEYQETQYF	-	-	TRBJ2-5	TRBV18
TGTGCCAGCAGCCCCTCCCCAGGGACTAGTGTGAGCTCCTACAATGAGCAGTTCTTC	CASSPSPGTSVSSYNEQFF	TRBD2	once	TRBJ2-1	TRBV5-5
TGTGCCACCAGCAGGATCGGGACAGGGGAACAGCCCCAGCATTTT	CATSRIGTGEQPQHF	TRBD1	-	TRBJ1-5	TRBV15
TGTGCCTGGGGCCGGGGGAGCACAGATACGCAGTATTTT	CAWGRGSTDTQYF	-	-	TRBJ2-3	TRBV30
TGTGCCAGCAGCTTCGCTAGCGGGTCGACCGGGGAGCTGTTTTTT	CASSFASGSTGELFF	TRBD2	-	TRBJ2-2	TRBV5-5
TGTGCCAGCAGCCAAAAAGGACAGGAGCCCTATGGCTACACCTTC	CASSQKGQEPYGYTF	TRBD1	once	TRBJ1-2	TRBV5-5
TGTGCCAGCTCACCCCGGACAGGGGTCGACGAGCAGTACTTC	CASSPRTGVDEQYF	TRBD1	-	TRBJ2-7	TRBV18
TGCGCCAGCAGCCCAGTCTGGGCAGCCCAAGAGACCCAGTACTTC	CASSPVWAAQETQYF	-	few	TRBJ2-5	TRBV4-3
TGTGCCAGTGCCTTTTCCGGGCTAGCGGGGGGGCCGGGTGTTTCTAATGAGCAGTTCTTC	CASAFSGLAGGPGVSNEQFF	TRBD2	-	TRBJ2-1	TRBV19
TGTGCCAGCAGCACCTCCGGTGGAGAAACCTACGAGCAGTACTTC	CASSTSGGETYEQYF	-	once	TRBJ2-7	TRBV6-5
TGCGCCAGCAGCCGGGACAGGGAAGAGCATAATTCACCCCTCCACTTT	CASSRDREEHNSPLHF	TRBD1	-	TRBJ1-6	TRBV5-1
TGTGCCAGTGGGACAGTTACAAATCAGCCCCAGCATTTT	CASGTVTNQPQHF	TRBD1	-	TRBJ1-5	TRBV19
TGTGCCACCAGTACAGAATCTGGCACAGATACGCAGTATTTT	CATSTESGTDTQYF	-	-	TRBJ2-3	TRBV24-1
TGTGCCAGTAGTACCTCGCCGGGGGGGACAAGAGTCGATGAGCAGTTCTTC	CASSTSPGGTRVDEQFF	TRBD2	few	TRBJ2-1	TRBV19
TGTGCCAGCAGCTTACCAGGACTAGCCCACGAGCAGTACTTC	CASSLPGLAHEQYF	TRBD2	once	TRBJ2-7	TRBV7-9
TGCGCCAGCAGCCCAGATACGTACGAGCAGTACTTC	CASSPDTYEQYF	-	-	TRBJ2-7	TRBV5-1
TGTGCCAGCAGTTCCCTCCCAGCGGGGTCAGGCACAGATACGCAGTATTTT	CASSSLPAGSGTDTQYF	TRBD2	-	TRBJ2-3	TRBV28
TGTGCCAGCAGCCAAGATCCGGGACTTTATAATGAGCAGTTCTTC	CASSQDPGLYNEQFF	-	-	TRBJ2-1	TRBV4-2
TGTGCCAGCAGCTTAGTGGGGGGTAGGATCACTGAAGCTTTCTTT	CASSLVGGRITEAFF	-	-	TRBJ1-1	TRBV7-6
TGTGCCAGCAGCTTAGGTGCAGGGAATCAGCCCCAGCATTTT	CASSLGAGNQPQHF	-	-	TRBJ1-5	TRBV7-2
TGTGCCAGCAGCTGGGACAGTTCGAACACCGGGGAGCTGTTTTTT	CASSWDSSNTGELFF	TRBD1	medium-sized	TRBJ2-2	TRBV7-9
TGTGCCAGCAGCTCCCAGGCGTCCCGGTCCTACGAGCAGTACTTC	CASSSQASRSYEQYF	-	-	TRBJ2-7	TRBV13
TGCACCAGCACCCCTTCAACTAGCGGGAACAATGAGCAGTTCTTC	CTSTPSTSGNNEQFF	-	-	TRBJ2-1	TRBV1
TGTGCCTGCGCGACAGGGGTCAATCAGCCCCAGCATTTT	CACATGVNQPQHF	TRBD1	-	TRBJ1-5	TRBV30
TGTGCCACCAGCCACGGGACAGGGGGCAATGAGCAGTTCTTC	CATSHGTGGNEQFF	TRBD1	-	TRBJ2-1	TRBV24-1
TGTGCCAGCAGCGTAGATCTAGCGGGAGAATACGAGCAGTACTTC	CASSVDLAGEYEQYF	TRBD2	-	TRBJ2-7	TRBV9
TGTGCCAGCAGCAGGAATGGACAGGGCTATGGCTACACCTTC	CASSRNGQGYGYTF	TRBD1	-	TRBJ1-2	TRBV5-8
TGTGCCAGCAGTTACCGGCTAGCGGGGCGGTACGAGCAGTACTTC	CASSYRLAGRYEQYF	TRBD2	-	TRBJ2-7	TRBV6-6
TGTGCCAGCAGTGAAACAGGGGAGGATCAGCCCCAGCATTTT	CASSETGEDQPQHF	TRBD1	-	TRBJ1-5	TRBV6-4
TGTGCCTGGAGTGCGGGGACTAGCGGGCCCGTAGATACGCAGTATTTT	CAWSAGTSGPVDTQYF	TRBD2	once	TRBJ2-3	TRBV30
TGTGCCAGCAGAAGGGACAGGGCCTTAGGAACTGGCACAGATACGCAGTATTTT	CASRRDRALGTGTDTQYF	TRBD1	once	TRBJ2-3	TRBV5-8
TGTGCCAGCAGTTACGGTCGCGGGCGTGTAGATACGCAGTATTTT	CASSYGRGRVDTQYF	-	-	TRBJ2-3	TRBV6-6
TGTGCCAGCAGCTTAACTTCTGGGAGGTCGGGGGCCAACGTCCTGACTTTC	CASSLTSGRSGANVLTF	-	once	TRBJ2-6	TRBV7-3
TGCGCCAGCAGTGAGAAGGGGCATGGCTACACCTTC	CASSEKGHGYTF	-	-	TRBJ1-2	TRBV10-2
TGTGCCAGCAGCAACGGGGGGGCTGAAGCTTTCTTT	CASSNGGAEAFF	-	-	TRBJ1-1	TRBV6-5
TGTGCCAGCAGCTTAGACGCGGCTCCCCATTCACCCCTCCACTTT	CASSLDAAPHSPLHF	-	-	TRBJ1-6	TRBV7-2
TGTGCCAGTAGTATCCTGCCGGGACAGGGGGCGCATAGGACCCAGTACTTC	CASSILPGQGAHRTQYF	TRBD1	-	TRBJ2-5	TRBV19
TGTGCCAGCTGCCGGACAGTTGGTTATGGCTACACCTTC	CASCRTVGYGYTF	-	-	TRBJ1-2	TRBV2
TGTGCCACCAGCAGAGGGCTAGCGCAGTACCAAGAGACCCAGTACTTC	CATSRGLAQYQETQYF	-	-	TRBJ2-5	TRBV15
TGTGCCAGCAGCTCCAGACAGCTATTCCAAGAGACCCAGTACTTC	CASSSRQLFQETQYF	-	few	TRBJ2-5	TRBV7-2
TGTGCCAGCAGTTCCACAGGTTATGGCTACACCTTC	CASSSTGYGYTF	-	-	TRBJ1-2	TRBV28
TGTGCCAGCAACTGGGACAGGGGAGAGGAAAAACTGTTTTTT	CASNWDRGEEKLFF	TRBD1	-	TRBJ1-4	TRBV6-5
TGTGCCAGCTCACCCCGTGATAGCGGGGGCACAGATACGCAGTATTTT	CASSPRDSGGTDTQYF	TRBD2	-	TRBJ2-3	TRBV18
TGTGCCAGCAGGCGGGGGTTAACAGATACGCAGTATTTT	CASRRGLTDTQYF	TRBD2	-	TRBJ2-3	TRBV4-2
TGTGCCAGTCGGCGGGGGGCATACGAGCAGTACTTC	CASRRGAYEQYF	TRBD2	-	TRBJ2-7	TRBV27